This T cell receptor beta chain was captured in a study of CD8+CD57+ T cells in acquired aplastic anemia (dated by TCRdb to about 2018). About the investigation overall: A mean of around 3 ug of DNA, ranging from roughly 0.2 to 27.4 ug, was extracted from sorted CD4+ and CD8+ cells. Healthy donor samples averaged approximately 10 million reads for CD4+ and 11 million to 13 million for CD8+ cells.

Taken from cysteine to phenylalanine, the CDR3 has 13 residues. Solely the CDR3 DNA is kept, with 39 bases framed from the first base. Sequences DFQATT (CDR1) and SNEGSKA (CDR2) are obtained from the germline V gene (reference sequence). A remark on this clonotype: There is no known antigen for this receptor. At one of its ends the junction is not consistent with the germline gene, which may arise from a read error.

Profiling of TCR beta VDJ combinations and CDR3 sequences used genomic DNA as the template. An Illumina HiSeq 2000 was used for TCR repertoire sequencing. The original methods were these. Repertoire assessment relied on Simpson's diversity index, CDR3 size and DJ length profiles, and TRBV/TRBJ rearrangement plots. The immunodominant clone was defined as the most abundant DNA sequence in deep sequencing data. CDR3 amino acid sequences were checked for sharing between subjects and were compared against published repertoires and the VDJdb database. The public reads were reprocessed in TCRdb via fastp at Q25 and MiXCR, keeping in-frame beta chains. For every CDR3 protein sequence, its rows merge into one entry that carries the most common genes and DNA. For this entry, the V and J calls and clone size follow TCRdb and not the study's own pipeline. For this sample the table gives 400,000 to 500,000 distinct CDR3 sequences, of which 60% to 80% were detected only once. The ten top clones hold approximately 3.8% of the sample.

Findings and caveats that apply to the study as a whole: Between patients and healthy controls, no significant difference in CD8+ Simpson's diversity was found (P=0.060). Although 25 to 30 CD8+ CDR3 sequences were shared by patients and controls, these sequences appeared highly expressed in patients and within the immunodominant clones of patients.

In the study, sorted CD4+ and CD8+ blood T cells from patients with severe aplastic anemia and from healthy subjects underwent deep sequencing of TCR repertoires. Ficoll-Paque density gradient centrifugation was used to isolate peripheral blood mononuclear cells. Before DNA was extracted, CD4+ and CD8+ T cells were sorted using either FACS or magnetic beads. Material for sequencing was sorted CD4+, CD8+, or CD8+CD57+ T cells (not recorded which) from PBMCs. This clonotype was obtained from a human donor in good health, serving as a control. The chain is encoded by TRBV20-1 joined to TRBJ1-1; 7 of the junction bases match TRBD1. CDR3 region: CSARDRVFGKAFF. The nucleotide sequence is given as TGCAGTGCGAGAGACAGGGTTTTTGGCAAAGCTTTCTTT.